These 5 T cell receptor beta chains were sequenced from one sample in a study of blood T cell repertoires in COVID-19. Some clones are missing from TCRdb's copy, which holds only in-frame ones; the method was immunoSEQ multiplex PCR. The table shows 150,000 to 200,000 clones, with around 82% occurring only once. Sequencing input: peripheral blood. The source of these receptors is a woman of 80 years or more with acute or convalescent COVID-19.

V is TRBV9 and J is TRBJ1-2, with 8 bases matching TRBD1. The CDR3 runs 15 residues. Germline CDR1 and CDR2: SGDLS and YYNGEE. Unmatched junction bases numbered 9, after V lost 0 bases and J lost 8 bases. The CDR3 bases are TGTGCCAGCAGCGTAGGACAGGGGCTTTCGGGGGGCTACACCTTC. Encoded protein: CASSVGQGLSGGYTF.

This clone came up once. The CDR3 loop is CASSEAGGAVPGELFF. The CDR3 DNA follows: TGTGCCAGCAGTGAGGCAGGGGGCGCGGTCCCCGGGGAGCTGTTTTTT. This chain connects TRBV6-1 to TRBJ2-2, with 8 bases that match TRBD1. Looked up from germline, CDR1 is MNHNS and CDR2 is SASEGT. The CDR3 has 16 residues. Losses at the gene ends were 3 bases for V and 6 bases for J; bases not matched to a gene: 9.

In its sample, this clone was seen once. This chain links TRBV27 with TRBJ1-2, with a possible D match to TRBD1 (6 bases). CDR1 is MNHEY and CDR2 is SMNVEV in the germline V gene (reference sequence). This CDR3 region has 16 residues. Trimming stripped 4 bases from V and 0 bases from J, with 15 bases between. The CDR3 here is CASSSIGQRANYGYTF. CDR3 sequence (DNA): TGTGCCAGCAGTTCAATAGGACAGCGAGCTAACTATGGCTACACCTTC.

V gene TRBV5-1 combines with J gene TRBJ2-2; 13 bases align to TRBD2. Germline V gene sequence: CDR1 SGHRS, CDR2 YFSETQ. The V gene end was trimmed by 4 bases and the J gene end by 4 bases; junction bases not matched to a gene: 7. This CDR3 has 17 amino acids. CDR3 residues: CASSPGLAGVGTGELFF. The CDR3 DNA sequence: TGCGCCAGCAGCCCCGGACTAGCGGGAGTCGGCACCGGGGAGCTGTTTTTT.

The J gene is TRBJ2-7, the V gene TRBV10-3; 8 nucleotides agree with TRBD2. Germline CDR1 reads ENHRY; CDR2 reads SYGVKD. Losses at the gene ends were 0 bases for V and 3 bases for J; bases not matched to a gene: 10. The CDR3 sequence is 17 residues long. CDR3 amino acids: CAISESSTRGRNYEQYF. The CDR3 coding sequence is TGTGCCATCAGTGAGTCGTCGACTCGCGGGAGGAACTACGAGCAGTACTTC.